A single sample is the source of the 8 T cell receptor beta chains below, sequenced in a study of T cell repertoires in cytomegalovirus infection. TCRdb ran MiXCR on the reads and lists one entry per CDR3 protein. This repertoire shows approximately 150,000 distinct CDR3 sequences, about a sixth found once; its top ten account for about 17%. The sequenced sample consisted of CD8+ T cells from PBMCs. These receptors were collected from a human donor in good health (CMV status not recorded). Some clones in this sample may be carry-over from other donors' samples.

Many counts were recorded for this clonotype. The junction and the germline gene differ at one end; a read error may be behind it. V gene TRBV12-3 or TRBV12-4 combines with J gene TRBJ2-3, with 8 positions matching TRBD1. The CDR3 totals 16 residues. CDR3 amino acids: CASSVAGTGDTDTQYF. CDR3 bases: TGTGCCAGCAGTGTAGCCGGGACAGGAGACACAGATACGCAGTATTTT.

This clonotype has at least ten counts. This sequence joins TRBV11-2 and TRBJ2-2; TRBD1 is a possible D gene (6 bases). This CDR3 contains 16 residues. V lost 5 bases to trimming and J lost 6 bases, with 19 bases between them. In germline, CDR1 is SGHAT, CDR2 FQNNGV. The DNA of the CDR3 is TGTGCCAGCAGCCTAACAACAGGGTGGATTGCCGGGGAGCTGTTTTTT. Its protein is CASSLTTGWIAGELFF.

This chain links TRBV6-6 with TRBJ1-2, with 7 bases lining up with TRBD1. Trimming cost V 7 bases and J 7 bases; bases outside gene matches: 6. The germline V gene encodes CDR1 MNHNY and CDR2 SVGAGI (reference sequence). This CDR3 comprises 12 residues. The CDR3 nucleotides read TGTGCCAGCAACCAGGGGGATAGTGGCTACACCTTC. It yields the protein CASNQGDSGYTF.

This clonotype has only a few counts. The genes are TRBV14 and TRBJ2-1; TRBD2 agrees at 12 bases. The CDR3 is 17 residues long. The V and J ends lost 4 bases and 3 bases, in that order; junction bases with no gene match: 7. Germline loops: CDR1 SGHDN, CDR2 FVKESK. Here the CDR3 reads CASSPGTSGRIYNEQFF. The CDR3 DNA reads TGTGCCAGCAGCCCCGGGACTAGCGGGCGGATCTACAATGAGCAGTTCTTC.

The genes are TRBV4-3 and TRBJ1-5; unclear D gene. The CDR3 extends over 17 amino acids. In germline, CDR1 is LGHNA, CDR2 YSLEER. V shed 0 bases and J shed 3 bases, with 15 bases lying between them. Here the CDR3 DNA reads TGCGCCAGCAGCCAAGACTTTCCAATACCCCACAATCAGCCCCAGCATTTT. Translation: CASSQDFPIPHNQPQHF.

The chain joins TRBV7-8 to TRBJ1-4, with D possibly being TRBD1 (5 bases). Between the trimmed V and J ends, which lost 5 bases and 6 bases, there was a span of 19 bases. CDR1 SGHVS and CDR2 FQNEAQ come from the germline V gene. The CDR3 is 16 residues long. CDR3 sequence (DNA): TGTGCCAGCAGCCCCCAGGGATATCCGGCCGATGAAAAACTGTTTTTT. Protein product: CASSPQGYPADEKLFF.

The chain has TRBV3-1 and TRBJ2-4, with a tentative D call TRBD2 (5 bases). The CDR3 consists of 15 residues. V was clipped by 0 bases and J by 1 base, with 7 bases between them. Germline V gives CDR1 LGHDT, CDR2 YNNKEL (reference sequence). The CDR3 spells CASSQDGLAKNIQYF. For the CDR3, the DNA is TGTGCCAGCAGCCAAGATGGACTGGCCAAAAACATTCAGTACTTC.

The chain is built from TRBV7-2 and TRBJ2-7; 9 bases line up with TRBD1. The germline V gene has CDR1 SGHTA and CDR2 FQGNSA. The CDR3 is 14 amino acids. V shed 5 bases and J 6 bases; nucleotides not matched to a gene: 8. The chain's CDR3 is CASSVTGGDLEQYF. The CDR3 bases are TGTGCCAGCAGCGTGACAGGGGGAGACCTCGAGCAGTACTTC.